Below, 9 T cell receptor beta chains from the same sample are listed, as sequenced in a study of T cells in Graves' hyperthyroidism and ophthalmopathy. RNA transcripts yielded amplified TCR beta CDR3 regions. Initially, a first-round RT-PCR of the TCR CDR3 employed the HTBI primer set. TCRdb re-analysed the multiplex PCR reads in MiXCR, keeping a single row per CDR3 protein. The sample holds about 610,000 distinct CDR3 sequences, about 15% seen once. Specimen: blood. These TCRs come from a woman aged 40 to 50 with Graves' ophthalmopathy.

This clonotype was seen more than once but under ten times. The rearrangement uses TRBV28 and TRBJ2-4; D is perhaps TRBD2 (6 bases). This CDR3 contains 14 residues. V was pared by 9 bases and J by 0 bases, with 12 bases between. The germline V gene has CDR1 MDHEN and CDR2 SYDVKM. The chain's CDR3 is CASRREIAKNIQYF. CDR3 sequence (DNA): TGTGCCAGTAGACGGGAGATAGCCAAAAACATTCAGTACTTC. Variable domain in full (rest from reference TRBV28 and TRBJ2-4): DVKVTQSSRYLVKRTGEKVFLECVQDMDHENMFWYRQDPGLGLRLIYFSYDVKMKEKGDIPEGYSVSREKKERFSLILESASTNQTSMYLCASRREIAKNIQYFGAGTRLSVL.

This clonotype occurred many times. The V and J genes are TRBV12-3 or TRBV12-4 and TRBJ2-7; tentative D call: TRBD1 (7 bases). V was trimmed by 5 bases and J by 0 bases, leaving 14 bases between them. This CDR3 contains 15 residues. In DNA, the CDR3 is TGTGCCAGCAGTCCTAGGGGGGACAGCTCCTACGAGCAGTACTTC. Protein sequence: CASSPRGDSSYEQYF.

This clonotype was recorded many times. The chain is built from TRBV28 and TRBJ1-2; D may be TRBD1 (6 bases). Per the germline V gene, CDR1 is MDHEN and CDR2 is SYDVKM. The length of the CDR3 is 16 residues. The V gene lost 1 base and the J gene lost 2 bases, with 14 bases spanning the gap. This CDR3 reads CASSLFSGTPNYGYTF. DNA for the CDR3: TGTGCCAGCAGTTTATTCTCCGGGACACCGAACTATGGCTACACCTTC.

The chain combines TRBV2 with TRBJ1-5; no firm D call. V was cut by 3 bases and J by 6 bases, with 12 bases left in between. This CDR3 contains 14 residues. The V gene's germline CDR1 is SNHLY and CDR2 FYNNEI. CDR3 sequence: CASSDWLPGQPQHF. The CDR3 coding sequence is TGTGCCAGCAGTGATTGGTTGCCTGGTCAGCCCCAGCATTTT.

The rearrangement links TRBV12-5 to TRBJ1-1; possibly TRBD1 for D (6 bases). The CDR3 covers 17 residues. Germline CDR1 is LGHNT and CDR2 is FRNRAP. V was trimmed by 0 bases and J by 0 bases, leaving 14 bases between them. This CDR3 reads CASGLVAGATMNTEAFF. CDR3 sequence (DNA): TGTGCTAGTGGTTTGGTGGCAGGGGCAACAATGAACACTGAAGCTTTCTTT.

The table lists this clonotype with many counts. The chain uses TRBV2 and TRBJ2-5; D is possibly TRBD2 (6 bases). CDR3 length equals 14 residues. The germline V gene encodes CDR1 SNHLY and CDR2 FYNNEI. V was clipped by 10 bases and J by 5 bases, with 20 bases between them. CDR3 DNA sequence: TGTGCCACCCCGGGAGCGGCACCGGGGGAGACCCAGTACTTC. It codes for CATPGAAPGETQYF. Full variable domain (outside the CDR3, taken from reference TRBV2 and TRBJ2-5): EPEVTQTPSHQVTQMGQEVILRCVPISNHLYFYWYRQILGQKVEFLVSFYNNEISEKSEIFDDQFSVERPDGSNFTLKIRSTKLEDSAMYFCATPGAAPGETQYFGPGTRLLVL.

This chain links TRBV4-1 with TRBJ1-3; 9 bases map to TRBD1. This CDR3 has 15 amino acids. Germline values: CDR1 MGHRA, CDR2 YSYEKL. Unmatched junction bases numbered 5, after V lost 4 bases and J lost 4 bases. DNA of the CDR3: TGCGCCAGCAGCCCCGGACAGGGGAGAGGAAACACCATATATTTT. It encodes CASSPGQGRGNTIYF.

At least ten counts were recorded for this clonotype. V and J are TRBV11-1 and TRBJ2-7; tentatively, D is TRBD2 (5 bases). Germline-derived CDR1 and CDR2 are SGHAT and FQDESV (reference sequence). This CDR3 spans 13 amino acids. V gave up 5 bases and J gave up 2 bases, with 10 bases separating them. For the CDR3, the DNA is TGTGCCAGCAGCCTGGACTGGACCTACGAGCAGTACTTC. This encodes CASSLDWTYEQYF. The full variable domain, in which reference TRBV11-1 and TRBJ2-7 provide the parts outside the CDR3, is EAEVAQSPRYKITEKSQAVAFWCDPISGHATLYWYRQILGQGPELLVQFQDESVVDDSQLPKDRFSAERLKGVDSTLKIQPAELGDSAMYLCASSLDWTYEQYFGPGTRLTVT.

At least ten counts were recorded for this clonotype. The J gene is TRBJ2-7, the V gene TRBV28; TRBD1 is a possible D gene (6 bases). The CDR3 loop spans 12 amino acids. The germline V gene encodes CDR1 MDHEN and CDR2 SYDVKM. Trimming took 5 bases from V and 7 from J, leaving 12 bases between them. CDR3 sequence: CASSQQGWEQYF. CDR3 nucleotides: TGTGCCAGCAGTCAACAGGGTTGGGAGCAGTACTTC.